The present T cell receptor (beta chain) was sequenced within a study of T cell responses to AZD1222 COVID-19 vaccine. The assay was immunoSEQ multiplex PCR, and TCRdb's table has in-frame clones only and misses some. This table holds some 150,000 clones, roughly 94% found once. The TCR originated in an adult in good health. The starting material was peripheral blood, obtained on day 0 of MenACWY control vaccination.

CDR3 in amino acids: CASSESRSKQYF. The CDR3 DNA sequence: TGCGCCAGCAGTGAGTCAAGGAGTAAGCAGTACTTC. This chain connects TRBV10-2 to TRBJ2-7; no clear D gene. This CDR3 region has 12 residues. Germline CDR1 is WSHSY and CDR2 is SAAADI. V lost 0 bases to trimming and J lost 8 bases, with 8 bases between them.